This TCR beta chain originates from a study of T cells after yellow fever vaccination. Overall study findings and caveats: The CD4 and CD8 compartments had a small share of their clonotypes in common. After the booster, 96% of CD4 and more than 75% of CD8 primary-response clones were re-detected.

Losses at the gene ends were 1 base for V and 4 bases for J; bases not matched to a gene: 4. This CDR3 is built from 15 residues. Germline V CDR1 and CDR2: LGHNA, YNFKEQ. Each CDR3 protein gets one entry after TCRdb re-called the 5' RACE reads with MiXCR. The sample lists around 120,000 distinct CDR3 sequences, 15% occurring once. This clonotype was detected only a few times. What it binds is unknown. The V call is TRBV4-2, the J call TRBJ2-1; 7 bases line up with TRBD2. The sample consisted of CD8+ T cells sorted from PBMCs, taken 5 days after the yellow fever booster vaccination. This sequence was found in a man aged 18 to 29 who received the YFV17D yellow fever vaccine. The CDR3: CASSQVAGDYNEQFF. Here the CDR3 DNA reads TGTGCCAGCAGCCAAGTCGCGGGAGATTACAATGAGCAGTTCTTC.